This T cell receptor (beta chain) is from a study of blood T cell repertoires in COVID-19. Overall study context: Some COVID-19 samples were acute and others convalescent; all came from the United States, Italy and Spain.

In the authors' methods: Amplified reference gene primers provided the basis for estimating nucleated cell counts. Assay: immunoSEQ multiplex PCR; the TCRdb copy retains only in-frame clones and omits some. Clone size and V and J calls were adopted from that table, with D and trimming inferred from the DNA. The table includes some 190,000 clones, roughly three quarters detected once. In its sample, this clone was seen once. The CDR3 is 14 amino acids. V dropped 8 bases and J dropped 0 bases, with 13 bases sitting between them. Germline V lookup: CDR1 MDHEN, CDR2 SYDVKM. The rearrangement links TRBV28 to TRBJ1-1, with D possibly matching TRBD1 (5 bases). The source material was PBMCs or T cells enriched from blood (not recorded which). This clonotype was obtained from a woman between 45 and 65 years old with acute COVID-19. This CDR3 reads CASGLGDLNTEAFF. The CDR3 DNA is TGTGCCAGCGGCTTAGGGGACTTGAACACTGAAGCTTTCTTT.